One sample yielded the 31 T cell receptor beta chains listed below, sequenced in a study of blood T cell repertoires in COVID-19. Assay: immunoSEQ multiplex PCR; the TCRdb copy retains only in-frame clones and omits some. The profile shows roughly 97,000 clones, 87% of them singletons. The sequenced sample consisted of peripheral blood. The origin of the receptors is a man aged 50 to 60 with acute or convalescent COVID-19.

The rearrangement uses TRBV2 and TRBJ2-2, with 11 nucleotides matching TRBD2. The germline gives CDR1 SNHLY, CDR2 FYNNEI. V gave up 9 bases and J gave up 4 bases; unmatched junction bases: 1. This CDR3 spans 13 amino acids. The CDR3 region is CARGTSGTGELFF. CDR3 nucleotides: TGTGCCAGGGGGACTAGCGGCACCGGGGAGCTGTTTTTT.

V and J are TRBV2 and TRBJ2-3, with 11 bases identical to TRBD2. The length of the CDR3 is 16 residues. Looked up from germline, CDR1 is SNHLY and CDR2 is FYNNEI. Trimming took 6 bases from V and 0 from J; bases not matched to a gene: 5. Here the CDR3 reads CASSYRTSGSTDTQYF. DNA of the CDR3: TGTGCCAGCAGCTACCGGACTAGCGGGAGCACAGATACGCAGTATTTT.

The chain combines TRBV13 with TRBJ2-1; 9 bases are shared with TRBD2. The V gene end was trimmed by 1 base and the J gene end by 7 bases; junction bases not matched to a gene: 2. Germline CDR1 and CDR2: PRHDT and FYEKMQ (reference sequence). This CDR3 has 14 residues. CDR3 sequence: CASSLASGINEQFF. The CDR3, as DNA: TGTGCCAGCAGCTTAGCTAGCGGGATAAATGAGCAGTTCTTC.

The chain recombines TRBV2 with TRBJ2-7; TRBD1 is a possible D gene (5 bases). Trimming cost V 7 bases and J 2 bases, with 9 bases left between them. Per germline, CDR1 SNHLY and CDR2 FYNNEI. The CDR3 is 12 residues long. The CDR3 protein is CASMDTPYEQYF. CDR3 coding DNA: TGTGCCAGCATGGACACCCCCTACGAGCAGTACTTC. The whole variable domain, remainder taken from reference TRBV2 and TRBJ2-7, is EPEVTQTPSHQVTQMGQEVILRCVPISNHLYFYWYRQILGQKVEFLVSFYNNEISEKSEIFDDQFSVERPDGSNFTLKIRSTKLEDSAMYFCASMDTPYEQYFGPGTRLTVT.

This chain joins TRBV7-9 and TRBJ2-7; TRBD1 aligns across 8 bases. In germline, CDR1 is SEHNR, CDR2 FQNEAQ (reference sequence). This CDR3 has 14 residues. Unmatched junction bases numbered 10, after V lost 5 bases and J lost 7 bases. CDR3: CASSTDRVAAEQYF. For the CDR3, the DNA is TGTGCCAGCAGCACGGACAGGGTAGCGGCGGAGCAGTACTTC.

CDR3 sequence: CASSQDSGQGIYEQYF. CDR3 DNA sequence: TGTGCCAGCAGCCAAGATTCGGGACAGGGGATTTACGAGCAGTACTTC. V gene TRBV3-1 (or the pseudogene TRBV3-2) combines with J gene TRBJ2-7; TRBD1 aligns across 10 bases. In germline, CDR1 is LGHDT, CDR2 YNNKEL (reference sequence). The CDR3 extends over 16 amino acids. V shed 0 bases and J 4 bases; nucleotides not matched to a gene: 6.

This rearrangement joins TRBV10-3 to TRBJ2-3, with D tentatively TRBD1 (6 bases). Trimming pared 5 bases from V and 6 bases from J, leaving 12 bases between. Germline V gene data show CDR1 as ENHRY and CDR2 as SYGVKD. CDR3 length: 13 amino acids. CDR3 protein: CAISQRTVDTQYF. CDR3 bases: TGTGCCATCAGTCAACGGACAGTCGATACGCAGTATTTT.

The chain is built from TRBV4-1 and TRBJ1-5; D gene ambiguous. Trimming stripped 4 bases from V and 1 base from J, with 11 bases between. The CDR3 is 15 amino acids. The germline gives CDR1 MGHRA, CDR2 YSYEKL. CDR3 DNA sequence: TGCGCCAGCAGCCCCTCCGCCGGGAGCAATCAGCCCCAGCATTTT. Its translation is CASSPSAGSNQPQHF.

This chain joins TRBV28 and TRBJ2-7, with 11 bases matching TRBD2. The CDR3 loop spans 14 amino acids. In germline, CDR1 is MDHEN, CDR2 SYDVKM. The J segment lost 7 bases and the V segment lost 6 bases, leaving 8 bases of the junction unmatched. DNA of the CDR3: TGTGCCAGCAGGACCTTACTAGCGGGAGTAGAGCAGTACTTC. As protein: CASRTLLAGVEQYF.

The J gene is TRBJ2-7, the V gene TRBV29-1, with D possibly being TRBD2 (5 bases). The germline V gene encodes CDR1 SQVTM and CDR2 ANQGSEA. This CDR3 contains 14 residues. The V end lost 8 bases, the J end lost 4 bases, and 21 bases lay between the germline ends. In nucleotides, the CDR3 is TGCAGCCGGAATCCCGGGAAAGAAAGGTACGAGCAGTACTTC. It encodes CSRNPGKERYEQYF.

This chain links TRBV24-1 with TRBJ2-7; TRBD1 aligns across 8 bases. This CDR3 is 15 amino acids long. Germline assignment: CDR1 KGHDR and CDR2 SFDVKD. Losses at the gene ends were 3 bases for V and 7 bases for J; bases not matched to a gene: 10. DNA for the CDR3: TGTGCCACCAGTGATCTTCGACAGGGGCAGTGGGAGCAGTACTTC. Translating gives CATSDLRQGQWEQYF.

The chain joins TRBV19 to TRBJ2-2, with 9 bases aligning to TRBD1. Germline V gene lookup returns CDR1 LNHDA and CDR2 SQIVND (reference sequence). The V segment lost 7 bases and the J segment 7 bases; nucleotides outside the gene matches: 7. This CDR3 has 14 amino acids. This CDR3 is CASIPTGGIGELFF. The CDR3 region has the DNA TGTGCCAGTATTCCGACAGGGGGTATCGGGGAGCTGTTTTTT. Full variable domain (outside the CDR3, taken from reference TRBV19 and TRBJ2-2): DGGITQSPKYLFRKEGQNVTLSCEQNLNHDAMYWYRQDPGQGLRLIYYSQIVNDFQKGDIAEGYSVSREKKESFPLTVTSAQKNPTAFYLCASIPTGGIGELFFGEGSRLTVL.

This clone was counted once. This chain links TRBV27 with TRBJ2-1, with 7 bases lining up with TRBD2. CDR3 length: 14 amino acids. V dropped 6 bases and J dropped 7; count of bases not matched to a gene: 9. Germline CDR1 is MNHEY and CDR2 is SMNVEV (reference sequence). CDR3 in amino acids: CASRGQWGGNEQFF. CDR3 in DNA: TGTGCCAGCAGGGGTCAGTGGGGGGGGAATGAGCAGTTCTTC.

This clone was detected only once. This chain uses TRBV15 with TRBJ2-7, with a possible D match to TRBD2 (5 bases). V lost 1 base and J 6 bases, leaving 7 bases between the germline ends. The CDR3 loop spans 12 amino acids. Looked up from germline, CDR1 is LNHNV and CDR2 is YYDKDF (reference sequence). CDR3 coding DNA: TGTGCCACCAGCAGAGGAGGAGGCGAGCAGTACTTC. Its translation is CATSRGGGEQYF.

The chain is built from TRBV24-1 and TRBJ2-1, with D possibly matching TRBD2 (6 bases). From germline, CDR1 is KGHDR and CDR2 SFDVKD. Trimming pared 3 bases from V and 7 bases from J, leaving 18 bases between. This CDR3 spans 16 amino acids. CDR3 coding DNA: TGTGCCACCAGTGATAGTACCGGGAGAATGGGAAATGAGCAGTTCTTC. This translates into CATSDSTGRMGNEQFF.

CDR3 bases: TGCGCCAGCAGCCAAGCTGGACAGGGGGCGAGTACCGGGGAGCTGTTTTTT. Amino acid sequence: CASSQAGQGASTGELFF. V and J are TRBV4-1 and TRBJ2-2, with TRBD1 identical over 11 bases. Germline assignment: CDR1 MGHRA and CDR2 YSYEKL. This CDR3 spans 17 amino acids. V lost 1 base, J lost 5 bases, and 6 bases stayed unmatched.

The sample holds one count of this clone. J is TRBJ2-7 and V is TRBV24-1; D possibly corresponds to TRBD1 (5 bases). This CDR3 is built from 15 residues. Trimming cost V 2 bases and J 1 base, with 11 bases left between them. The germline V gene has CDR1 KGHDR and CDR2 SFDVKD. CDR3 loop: CATSDSRQGSYEQYF. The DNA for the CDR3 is TGTGCCACCAGTGATTCTCGCCAGGGATCCTACGAGCAGTACTTC.

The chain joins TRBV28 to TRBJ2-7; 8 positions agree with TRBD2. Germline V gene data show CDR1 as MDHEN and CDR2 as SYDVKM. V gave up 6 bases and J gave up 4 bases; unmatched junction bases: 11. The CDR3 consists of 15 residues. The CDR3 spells CASRVGGASGYEQYF. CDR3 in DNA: TGTGCCAGCAGGGTTGGGGGGGCTAGCGGGTACGAGCAGTACTTC.

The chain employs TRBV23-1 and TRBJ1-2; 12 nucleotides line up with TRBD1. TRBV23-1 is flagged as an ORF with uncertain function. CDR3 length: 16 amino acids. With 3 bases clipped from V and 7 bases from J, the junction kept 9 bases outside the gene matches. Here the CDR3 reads CASSHVPGQGALGYTF. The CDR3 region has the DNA TGCGCCAGCAGTCATGTCCCGGGACAGGGGGCGCTTGGCTACACCTTC.

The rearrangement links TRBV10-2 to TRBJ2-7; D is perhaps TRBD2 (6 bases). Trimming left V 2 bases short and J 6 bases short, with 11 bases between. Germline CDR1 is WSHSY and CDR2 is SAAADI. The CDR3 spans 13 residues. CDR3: CASSERGWVEQYF. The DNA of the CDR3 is TGCGCCAGCAGTGAGCGGGGGTGGGTCGAGCAGTACTTC.

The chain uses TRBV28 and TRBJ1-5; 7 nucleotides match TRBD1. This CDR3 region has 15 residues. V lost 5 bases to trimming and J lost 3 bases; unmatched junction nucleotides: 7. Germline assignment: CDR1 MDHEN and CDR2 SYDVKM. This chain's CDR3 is CASSLSGGHNQPQHF. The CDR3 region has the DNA TGTGCCAGCAGTCTCTCAGGGGGACACAATCAGCCCCAGCATTTT.

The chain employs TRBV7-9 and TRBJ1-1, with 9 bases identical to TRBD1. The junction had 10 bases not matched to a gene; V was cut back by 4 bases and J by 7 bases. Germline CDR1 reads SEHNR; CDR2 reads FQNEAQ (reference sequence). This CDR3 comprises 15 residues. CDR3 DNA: TGTGCCAGCAGCTGGGGACAGGGCCTGGGAGATGAAGCTTTCTTT. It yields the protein CASSWGQGLGDEAFF.

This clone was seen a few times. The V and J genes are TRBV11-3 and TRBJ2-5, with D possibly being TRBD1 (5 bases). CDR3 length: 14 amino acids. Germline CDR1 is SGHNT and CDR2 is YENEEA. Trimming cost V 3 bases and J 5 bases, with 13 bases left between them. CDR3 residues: CASSLIRVGETQYF. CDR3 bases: TGTGCCAGCAGCTTGATCAGGGTGGGGGAGACCCAGTACTTC.

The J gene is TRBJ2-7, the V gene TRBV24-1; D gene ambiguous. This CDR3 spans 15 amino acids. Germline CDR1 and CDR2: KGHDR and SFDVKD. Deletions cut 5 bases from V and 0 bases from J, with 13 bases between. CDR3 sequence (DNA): TGTGCCACCAGTGTTTGGGTCCGGAGCTCCTACGAGCAGTACTTC. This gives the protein CATSVWVRSSYEQYF.

The CDR3 DNA reads as TGTGCCACCAGTGATTCCCGGGGGAACTCTGGGGCCAACGTCCTGACTTTC. The encoded protein is CATSDSRGNSGANVLTF. V usage is TRBV24-1 and J usage is TRBJ2-6; weak D call: TRBD2 (6 bases). The CDR3 is 17 residues long. V was pared by 2 bases and J by 0 bases, with 10 bases between. Germline CDR1 KGHDR, CDR2 SFDVKD.

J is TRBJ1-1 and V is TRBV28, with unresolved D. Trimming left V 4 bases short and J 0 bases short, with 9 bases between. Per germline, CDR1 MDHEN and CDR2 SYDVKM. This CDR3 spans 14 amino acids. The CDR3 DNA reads TGTGCCAGCAGTTCACACAGTCTGAACACTGAAGCTTTCTTT. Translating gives CASSSHSLNTEAFF.

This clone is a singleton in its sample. Here the CDR3 reads CATSREQGEQFF. The CDR3 DNA follows: TGTGCCACCAGCAGAGAACAGGGAGAGCAGTTCTTC. This chain joins TRBV15 and TRBJ2-1, with a weak D call TRBD1 (6 bases). Germline V gene lookup returns CDR1 LNHNV and CDR2 YYDKDF (reference sequence). Trimming left V 0 bases short and J 10 bases short, with 7 bases between. CDR3 size: 12 residues. Full variable domain (missing parts from reference TRBV15 and TRBJ2-1): DAMVIQNPRYQVTQFGKPVTLSCSQTLNHNVMYWYQQKSSQAPKLLFHYYDKDFNNEADTPDNFQSRRPNTSFCFLDIRSPGLGDTAMYLCATSREQGEQFFGPGTRLTVL.

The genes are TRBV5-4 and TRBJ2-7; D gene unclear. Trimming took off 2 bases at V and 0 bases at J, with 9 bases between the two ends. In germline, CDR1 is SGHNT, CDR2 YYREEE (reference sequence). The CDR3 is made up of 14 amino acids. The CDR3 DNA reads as TGTGCCAGCAGCTTTCAAAGCCGCTCCTACGAGCAGTACTTC. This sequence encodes CASSFQSRSYEQYF.

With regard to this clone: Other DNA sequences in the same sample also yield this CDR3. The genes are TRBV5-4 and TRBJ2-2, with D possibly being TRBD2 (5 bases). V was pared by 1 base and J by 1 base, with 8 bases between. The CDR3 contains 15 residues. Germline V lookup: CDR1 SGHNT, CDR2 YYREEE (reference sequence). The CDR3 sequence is CASSLRGRNTGELFF. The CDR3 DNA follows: TGTGCCAGCAGCTTGCGGGGAAGGAACACCGGGGAGCTGTTTTTT.

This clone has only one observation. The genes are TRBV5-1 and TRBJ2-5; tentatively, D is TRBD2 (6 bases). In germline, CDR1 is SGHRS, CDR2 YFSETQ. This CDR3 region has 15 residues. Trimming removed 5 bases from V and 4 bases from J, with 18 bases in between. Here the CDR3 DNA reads TGCGCCAGCAGTATTGCGGAGGGCCCCGCAGAGACCCAGTACTTC. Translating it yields CASSIAEGPAETQYF.

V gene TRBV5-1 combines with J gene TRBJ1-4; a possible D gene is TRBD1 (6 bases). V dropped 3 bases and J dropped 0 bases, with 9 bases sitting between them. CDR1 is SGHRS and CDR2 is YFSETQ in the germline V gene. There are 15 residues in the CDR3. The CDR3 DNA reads TGCGCCAGCAGCTCGGGACAACCAACTAATGAAAAACTGTTTTTT. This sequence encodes CASSSGQPTNEKLFF.